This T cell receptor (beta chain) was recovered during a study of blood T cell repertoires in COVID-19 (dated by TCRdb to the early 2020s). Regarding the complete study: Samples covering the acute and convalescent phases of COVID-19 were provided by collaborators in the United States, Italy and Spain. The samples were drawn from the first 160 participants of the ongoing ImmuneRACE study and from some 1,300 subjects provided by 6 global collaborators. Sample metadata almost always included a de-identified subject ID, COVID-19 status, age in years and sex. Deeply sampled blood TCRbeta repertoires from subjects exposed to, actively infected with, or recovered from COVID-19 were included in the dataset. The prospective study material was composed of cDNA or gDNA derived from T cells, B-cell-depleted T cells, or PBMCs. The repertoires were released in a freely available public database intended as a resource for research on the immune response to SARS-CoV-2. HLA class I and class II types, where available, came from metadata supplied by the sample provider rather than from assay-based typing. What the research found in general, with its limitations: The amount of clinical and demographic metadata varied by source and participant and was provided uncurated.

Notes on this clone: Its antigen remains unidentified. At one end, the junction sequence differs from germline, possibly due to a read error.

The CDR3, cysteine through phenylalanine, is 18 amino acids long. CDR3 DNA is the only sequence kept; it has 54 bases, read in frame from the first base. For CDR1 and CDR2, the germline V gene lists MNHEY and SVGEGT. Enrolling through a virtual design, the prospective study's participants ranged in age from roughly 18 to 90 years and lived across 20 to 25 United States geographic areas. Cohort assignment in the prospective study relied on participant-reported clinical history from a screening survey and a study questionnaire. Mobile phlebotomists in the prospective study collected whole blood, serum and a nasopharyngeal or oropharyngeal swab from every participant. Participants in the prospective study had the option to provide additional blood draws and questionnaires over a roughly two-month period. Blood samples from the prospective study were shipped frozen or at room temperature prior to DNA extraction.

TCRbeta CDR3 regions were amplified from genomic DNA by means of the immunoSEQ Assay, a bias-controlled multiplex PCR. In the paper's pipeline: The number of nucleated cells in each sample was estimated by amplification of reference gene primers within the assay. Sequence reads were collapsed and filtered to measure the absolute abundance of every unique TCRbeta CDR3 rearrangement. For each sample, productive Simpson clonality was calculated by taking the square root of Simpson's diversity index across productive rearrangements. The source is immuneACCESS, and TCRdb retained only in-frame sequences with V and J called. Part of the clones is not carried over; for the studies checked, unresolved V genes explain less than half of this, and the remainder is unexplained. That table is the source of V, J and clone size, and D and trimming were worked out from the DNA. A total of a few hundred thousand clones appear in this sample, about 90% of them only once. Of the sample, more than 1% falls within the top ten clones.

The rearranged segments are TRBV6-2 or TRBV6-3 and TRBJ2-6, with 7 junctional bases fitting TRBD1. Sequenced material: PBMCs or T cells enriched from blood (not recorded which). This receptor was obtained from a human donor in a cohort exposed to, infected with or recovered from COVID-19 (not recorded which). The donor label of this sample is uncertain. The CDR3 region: CASSDSGTVISGANVLTF. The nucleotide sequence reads TGTGCCAGCAGTGACTCCGGGACAGTAATCTCTGGGGCCAACGTCCTGACTTTC.